This TCR beta chain came from a study of T-cell memory formation after mild COVID-19. In the study overall: Clustering of TCRs was largely donor specific.

TCRdb redid the calling of the 5' RACE reads with MiXCR, one entry per CDR3 protein. Here the sample spans hundreds of thousands of distinct CDR3 sequences, around a fifth being singletons. A few counts support this clonotype. This CDR3 is 11 amino acids long. V lost 4 bases and J lost 10, with 10 bases in between. Germline CDR1 and CDR2: SGHTS and YDEGEE. The clonotype was recovered from a man between 18 and 29 years old who had mild COVID-19 (a few samples of this study predate the infection). Cell type and time point are not known. V usage is TRBV5-8 and J usage is TRBJ2-3, with D tentatively TRBD2 (6 bases). Input material: PBMCs or a T cell subset sorted from them (not recorded which). CDR3 region: CASSVAGPQYF. The CDR3, as DNA: TGTGCCAGCAGCGTTGCGGGACCGCAGTATTTT.